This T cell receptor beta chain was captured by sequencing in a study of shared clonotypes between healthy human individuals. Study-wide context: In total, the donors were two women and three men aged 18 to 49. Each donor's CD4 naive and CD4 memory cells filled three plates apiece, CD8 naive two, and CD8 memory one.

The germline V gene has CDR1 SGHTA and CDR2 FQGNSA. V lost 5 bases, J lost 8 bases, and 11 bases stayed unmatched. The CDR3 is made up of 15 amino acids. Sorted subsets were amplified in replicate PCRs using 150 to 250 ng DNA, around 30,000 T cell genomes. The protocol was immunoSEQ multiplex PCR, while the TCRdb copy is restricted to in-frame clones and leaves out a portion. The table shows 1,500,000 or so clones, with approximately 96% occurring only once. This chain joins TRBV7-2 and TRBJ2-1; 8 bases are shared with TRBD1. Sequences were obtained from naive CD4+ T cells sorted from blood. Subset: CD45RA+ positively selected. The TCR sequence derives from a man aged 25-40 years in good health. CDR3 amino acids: CASSQGAPRDHEQFF. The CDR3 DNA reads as TGTGCCAGCAGCCAGGGGGCACCGAGGGATCATGAGCAGTTCTTC.